A single TCR beta chain is shown here with its context. Its antigen target is currently unknown. No much larger clonotype is one base removed from it; base qualities were not supplied. The receptor library was made with RT-PCR. The instrument was an Illumina HiSeq 2500. TCRdb trimmed public reads at Q25 via fastp, called clones via MiXCR and kept in-frame beta chains. For every CDR3 protein sequence, its rows merge into one entry that carries the most common genes and DNA. For this sample there are about 830,000 distinct CDR3 sequences; about a fifth appear just once. The ten largest clones add up to 11% of the sample. The CDR3 numbers 14 residues from cysteine through phenylalanine. Only the CDR3 portion is preserved as DNA: 42 bases, with reading frame beginning at the first base. Looking up the germline V gene yields CDR1 SGHTA and CDR2 FQGNSA. The germline ends are 8 bases apart after V is trimmed by 2 bases and J by 0 bases.

The data were obtained in a study of response to subunit inactivated influenza vaccine (dated by TCRdb to 2017 to 2018). At the level of the whole study: Deep quantitative profiling of the T cell receptor repertoire was used in the study to follow responses to a trivalent subunit inactivated influenza vaccine.

Summary of the overall study and its limitations: The authors proposed that each seasonal influenza vaccination may bring in only a limited number of new T cells.

This clonotype originated in a man between 45 and 60 years old who received an inactivated influenza vaccine. Donor details come from another sample of the same person, matched by shared clones. The sample consisted of PBMCs from blood, taken approximately 5 days after vaccination. The chain was built from TRBV7-2 and TRBJ2-7, with no confident D gene call. The CDR3 in this case is CASSLRADSYEQYF. DNA sequence: TGTGCCAGCAGCTTAAGGGCTGACTCCTACGAGCAGTACTTC.